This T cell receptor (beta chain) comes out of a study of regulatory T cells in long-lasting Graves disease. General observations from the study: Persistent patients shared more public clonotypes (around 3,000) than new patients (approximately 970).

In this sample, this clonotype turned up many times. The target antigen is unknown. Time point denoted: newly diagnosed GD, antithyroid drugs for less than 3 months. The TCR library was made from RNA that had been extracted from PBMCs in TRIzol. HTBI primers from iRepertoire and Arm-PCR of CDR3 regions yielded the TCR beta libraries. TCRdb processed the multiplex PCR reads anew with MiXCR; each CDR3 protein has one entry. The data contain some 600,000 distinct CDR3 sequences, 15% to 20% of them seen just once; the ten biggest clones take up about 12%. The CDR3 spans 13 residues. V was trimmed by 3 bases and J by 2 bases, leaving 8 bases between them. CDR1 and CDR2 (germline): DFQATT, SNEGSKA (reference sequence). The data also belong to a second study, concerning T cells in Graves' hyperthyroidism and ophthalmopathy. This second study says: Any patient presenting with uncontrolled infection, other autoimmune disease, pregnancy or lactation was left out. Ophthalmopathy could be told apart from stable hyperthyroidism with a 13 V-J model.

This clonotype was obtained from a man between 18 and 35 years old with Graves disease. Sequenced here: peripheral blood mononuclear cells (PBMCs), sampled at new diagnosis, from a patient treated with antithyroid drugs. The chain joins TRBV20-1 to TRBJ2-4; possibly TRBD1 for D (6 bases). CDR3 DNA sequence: TGCAGTGCTAGGCAGGGGCCCAAAAACATTCAGTACTTC. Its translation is CSARQGPKNIQYF.